These 10 T cell receptor beta chains share one sample of origin, sequenced in a study of post-analysis software for immune sequencing data. Points from the study as a whole: Roughly 5 TRBV segments (TRBV5-6, TRBV5-1 and TRBV20-1 among them) occurred more frequently in patients than in controls.

These receptors' targets are unknown. Unique molecular identifiers were built into the TCR beta cDNA libraries. TCRdb recomputed calls from the PCR reads with MiXCR, one row per CDR3 protein. The repertoire includes roughly 620,000 distinct CDR3 sequences, roughly 40% of them detected once, and around 1.7% sits in the top ten. Sequenced material: blood. The source of these receptors is a girl aged 5-17 years with multiple sclerosis.

This clonotype showed up just once. The V call is TRBV6-5, the J call TRBJ1-2; D gene ambiguous. Trimming stripped 5 bases from V and 3 bases from J, with 19 bases between. The germline V gene encodes CDR1 MNHEY and CDR2 SVGAGI. The CDR3 is 16 amino acids. CDR3 sequence reads: CASSPAKIRGYYGYTF. Written as DNA, the CDR3 is TGTGCCAGCAGTCCGGCCAAGATCAGAGGCTACTATGGCTACACCTTC.

V gene TRBV12-3 or TRBV12-4 combines with J gene TRBJ2-5; 9 bases are a match to TRBD1. The CDR3 extends over 15 amino acids. V lost 5 bases and J lost 4; bases outside the gene matches: 8. As DNA, the CDR3 is TGTGCCAGCAGTCTCGGACAGGGGCGAAGAGAGACCCAGTACTTC. As protein: CASSLGQGRRETQYF.

The rearrangement uses TRBV20-1 and TRBJ2-5, with 7 bases fitting TRBD2. The germline V gene has CDR1 DFQATT and CDR2 SNEGSKA (reference sequence). The V segment lost 6 bases and the J segment 2 bases; nucleotides outside the gene matches: 6. The CDR3 contains 13 residues. The DNA of the CDR3 is TGCAGTGCCGGGTCGGGACTACAAGAGACCCAGTACTTC. Translation gives CSAGSGLQETQYF.

The V and J genes are TRBV29-1 and TRBJ1-2, with D maybe TRBD1 (5 bases). Germline V gene sequence: CDR1 SQVTM, CDR2 ANQGSEA. The CDR3 length is 16 residues. V lost 4 bases and J lost 0, with 18 bases in between. The CDR3, as DNA: TGCAGCGTTGGGTTGGGGGGTGAGGGAGCTAACTATGGCTACACCTTC. This sequence encodes CSVGLGGEGANYGYTF.

The rearrangement joins TRBV6-6 to TRBJ2-3; 7 bases align to TRBD1. J was trimmed by 2 bases and V by 5 bases; bases with no gene match: 4. The length of the CDR3 is 14 residues. Germline assignment: CDR1 MNHNY and CDR2 SVGAGI (reference sequence). In DNA, the CDR3 is TGTGCCAGCAGTCCCGGGACAGACACAGATACGCAGTATTTT. Translating it yields CASSPGTDTDTQYF.

The V call is TRBV4-1, the J call TRBJ2-1; 13 bases are a match to TRBD2. Germline V gene sequence: CDR1 MGHRA, CDR2 YSYEKL. With 5 bases clipped from V and 2 bases from J, the junction kept 6 bases outside the gene matches. CDR3 length: 17 residues. DNA for the CDR3: TGCGCCAGCAGCAAGACCGGGACTAGCGGGGCCTACAATGAGCAGTTCTTC. This encodes CASSKTGTSGAYNEQFF.

The chain combines TRBV20-1 with TRBJ2-5, with D maybe TRBD1 (6 bases). The J call may be incorrect, as the DNA end agrees better with TRBJ2-7. Per the germline V gene, CDR1 is DFQATT and CDR2 is SNEGSKA (reference sequence). This CDR3 comprises 13 residues. CDR3 DNA sequence: TGCAGTGCTGTGGGGTCCAGGGGCTACGAGCAGTACTTC. Its translation: CSAVGSRGYEQYF.

This clonotype has a handful of counts. V usage is TRBV10-3 and J usage is TRBJ2-6, with D unresolved. V shed 0 bases and J shed 0 bases, with 15 bases lying between them. Germline V gene data show CDR1 as ENHRY and CDR2 as SYGVKD. This CDR3 is 19 amino acids long. The CDR3 region is CAISESISLTSSGANVLTF. CDR3 DNA sequence: TGTGCCATCAGTGAGTCGATAAGTTTAACCAGCTCTGGGGCCAACGTCCTGACTTTC.

The chain is built from TRBV12-3 or TRBV12-4 and TRBJ1-2; 9 bases map to TRBD1. CDR3 length equals 15 residues. After removal of 4 bases from V and 6 bases from J, the junction contained 9 bases not matched to a gene. The CDR3 DNA follows: TGTGCCAGCAGTTCCCCCCGGGACAGGGCCGATGGCTACACCTTC. It codes for CASSSPRDRADGYTF.

This clonotype occurred a few times. V and J are TRBV25-1 and TRBJ1-2; 10 bases match TRBD1. Per the germline V gene, CDR1 is MGHDK and CDR2 is SYGVNS. The length of the CDR3 is 14 residues. V lost 7 bases, J lost 4 bases, and 6 bases stayed unmatched. CDR3 DNA sequence: TGTGCCAGCAACAGTGGACAGGGGGGCTATGGCTACACCTTC. Encoded protein: CASNSGQGGYGYTF.